A selection of T cell receptor beta chains follows, all from one sample in a study of shared clonotypes between healthy human individuals. TCRdb's copy holds only in-frame clones and misses some; the assay was immunoSEQ multiplex PCR. This sample carries about 2.2 million clones, around 93% of them seen once, and the ten largest clones take about 1.6%. The sequenced material came from naive CD8+ T cells from PBMCs. Receptor source: a young man in good health. Some clones in this sample may be carry-over from other donors' samples. The CDR3 runs from the conserved cysteine through the conserved F or W. The D gene is left open where the match is weak. For some rows the clone size is stated as once, few or many, or as a class when expanded; others skip it.

d_gene: TRBD2
abundance: -
j_gene: TRBJ2-3
v_gene: TRBV27
CDR3nt: TGTGCCAGCAGTCCCCGGCTAGCGGGAGCAGATACGCAGTATTTT
CDR3aa: CASSPRLAGADTQYF

d_gene: -
abundance: -
j_gene: TRBJ1-3
v_gene: TRBV6-5
CDR3nt: TGTGCCAGCGGATTCTCCGGGAGCGGAAACACCATATATTTT
CDR3aa: CASGFSGSGNTIYF

d_gene: -
abundance: -
j_gene: TRBJ2-1
v_gene: TRBV5-4
CDR3nt: TGTGCCAGCAGCTTGAGTAGCTTACCCTACAATGAGCAGTTCTTC
CDR3aa: CASSLSSLPYNEQFF

d_gene: TRBD2
abundance: -
j_gene: TRBJ2-7
v_gene: TRBV19
CDR3nt: TGTGCCAGTAACCCGGGACTAGAGAACTACGAGCAGTACTTC
CDR3aa: CASNPGLENYEQYF

d_gene: -
abundance: -
j_gene: TRBJ2-5
v_gene: TRBV7-9
CDR3nt: TGTGCCAGCAGCTTCTTAATGGGACTTTGGGAAGAGACCCAGTACTTC
CDR3aa: CASSFLMGLWEETQYF

d_gene: -
abundance: -
j_gene: TRBJ1-4
v_gene: TRBV29-1
CDR3nt: TGCAGCGTTGGAGGGGGAAATGAAAAACTGTTTTTT
CDR3aa: CSVGGGNEKLFF

d_gene: TRBD2
abundance: -
j_gene: TRBJ2-7
v_gene: TRBV4-1
CDR3nt: TGCGCCAGCAGCCAAGGGGGGAGCGGGAGGGCCATCTACGAGCAGTACTTC
CDR3aa: CASSQGGSGRAIYEQYF

d_gene: -
abundance: -
j_gene: TRBJ2-3
v_gene: TRBV12-5
CDR3nt: TGTGCTAGTGGCGAAACAGATACGCAGTATTTT
CDR3aa: CASGETDTQYF

d_gene: -
abundance: -
j_gene: TRBJ2-7
v_gene: TRBV7-2
CDR3nt: TGTGCCAGCAGCCCTCAGCTCTACGAGCAGTACTTC
CDR3aa: CASSPQLYEQYF

d_gene: TRBD1
abundance: -
j_gene: TRBJ1-1
v_gene: TRBV10-2
CDR3nt: TGCGCCAGCAGAACCGGGACAGTTTGGAACACTGAAGCTTTCTTT
CDR3aa: CASRTGTVWNTEAFF

d_gene: TRBD1
abundance: -
j_gene: TRBJ2-1
v_gene: TRBV28
CDR3nt: TGTGCCAGCAGTGCCCGGGACAGGGCCGATGAGCAGTTCTTC
CDR3aa: CASSARDRADEQFF

d_gene: -
abundance: once
j_gene: TRBJ1-2
v_gene: TRBV5-1
CDR3nt: TGCGCCAGCAGCGACGATGATTTCTGGGCGTTAGGCTACACCTTC
CDR3aa: CASSDDDFWALGYTF

d_gene: TRBD1
abundance: once
j_gene: TRBJ2-7
v_gene: TRBV28
CDR3nt: TGTGCCAGCACAACGGACAGGGAGGCCTACGAGCAGTACTTC
CDR3aa: CASTTDREAYEQYF

d_gene: -
abundance: -
j_gene: TRBJ2-7
v_gene: TRBV6-5
CDR3nt: TGTGCCAGTTCGACAGCGGGCGGTGAGCAGTACTTC
CDR3aa: CASSTAGGEQYF

d_gene: TRBD2
abundance: -
j_gene: TRBJ2-1
v_gene: TRBV27
CDR3nt: TGTGCCAGCACCAAAAGGACTAGCGGACCCGGACTGTTCTTC
CDR3aa: CASTKRTSGPGLFF

d_gene: TRBD2
abundance: -
j_gene: TRBJ2-5
v_gene: TRBV4-2
CDR3nt: TGTGCCAGCAGCCATAGGAGAAAGCGGGAGGGCCAAGAGACCCAGTACTTC
CDR3aa: CASSHRRKREGQETQYF

d_gene: TRBD1
abundance: -
j_gene: TRBJ1-2
v_gene: TRBV5-6
CDR3nt: TGTGCCAGCAGCTTCGGGGGACAGGGGATATTC
CDR3aa: CASSFGGQGIF

d_gene: -
abundance: -
j_gene: TRBJ2-5
v_gene: TRBV21-1
CDR3nt: TGTGCCAGCAGCAAAGCTTGGACTAGCGGGAGGGAGGGGCATCTGGGCCAAGAGACCCAGTACTTC
CDR3aa: CASSKAWTSGREGHLGQETQYF

d_gene: -
abundance: once
j_gene: TRBJ1-1
v_gene: TRBV6-1
CDR3nt: TGTGCCAGCAGTATGTCGACAGTGAACACTGAAGCTTTCTTT
CDR3aa: CASSMSTVNTEAFF

d_gene: -
abundance: -
j_gene: TRBJ2-1
v_gene: TRBV10-2
CDR3nt: TGCGCCAGCTCCTCCGGGACCTTAAATAACAATGAGCAGTTCTTC
CDR3aa: CASSSGTLNNNEQFF

d_gene: -
abundance: -
j_gene: TRBJ2-7
v_gene: TRBV30
CDR3nt: TGTGCCTGGAGTGTAGAGAGGGGTCGACGTTACGAGCAGTACTTC
CDR3aa: CAWSVERGRRYEQYF

d_gene: -
abundance: -
j_gene: TRBJ1-1
v_gene: TRBV7-3
CDR3nt: TGTGCCAGCAGTTACAGGGCATCTTCCACTGAAGCTTTCTTT
CDR3aa: CASSYRASSTEAFF

d_gene: TRBD2
abundance: -
j_gene: TRBJ2-3
v_gene: TRBV29-1
CDR3nt: TGCAGCGTTCGGGGGGAGCTAGTTATAGGTACGCAGTATTTT
CDR3aa: CSVRGELVIGTQYF

d_gene: -
abundance: once
j_gene: TRBJ1-1
v_gene: TRBV27
CDR3nt: TGTGCCAGCAGTATAACGGGGGGGAACACTGAAGCTTTCTTT
CDR3aa: CASSITGGNTEAFF

d_gene: TRBD2
abundance: -
j_gene: TRBJ2-2
v_gene: TRBV7-9
CDR3nt: TGTGCCAGCAGCTTAGCACTAGCGGGAAACACCGGGGAGCTGTTTTTT
CDR3aa: CASSLALAGNTGELFF

d_gene: -
abundance: -
j_gene: TRBJ2-7
v_gene: TRBV11-1
CDR3nt: TGTGCCAGCAGCTTCCAGGGGAGATACGAGCAGTACTTC
CDR3aa: CASSFQGRYEQYF

d_gene: -
abundance: -
j_gene: TRBJ2-7
v_gene: TRBV27
CDR3nt: TGTGCCAGCAGTTTATCTCAGGGGACAAGACTCTACGAGCAGTACTTC
CDR3aa: CASSLSQGTRLYEQYF

d_gene: TRBD2
abundance: -
j_gene: TRBJ2-2
v_gene: TRBV11-3
CDR3nt: TGTGCCAGCAGCTTTACTAGCGGGAGTGGGGAGCTGTTTTTT
CDR3aa: CASSFTSGSGELFF

d_gene: -
abundance: -
j_gene: TRBJ1-5
v_gene: TRBV4-1
CDR3nt: TGCGCCAGCAGCCATCACGACACCCGAGAGCAGCCCCAGCATTTT
CDR3aa: CASSHHDTREQPQHF

d_gene: -
abundance: -
j_gene: TRBJ2-5
v_gene: TRBV7-9
CDR3nt: TGTGCCAGCAGCTCCCGGGACACACTGCTCCAAGAGACCCAGTACTTC
CDR3aa: CASSSRDTLLQETQYF

d_gene: -
abundance: -
j_gene: TRBJ2-3
v_gene: TRBV27
CDR3nt: TGTGCCAGCAGCGCAAACGGAGTCAAGGGACCAGATACGCAGTATTTT
CDR3aa: CASSANGVKGPDTQYF

d_gene: TRBD1
abundance: -
j_gene: TRBJ1-1
v_gene: TRBV15
CDR3nt: TGTGCCACCAGCCAAAGGGGGCAAGGAACTGAAGCTTTCTTT
CDR3aa: CATSQRGQGTEAFF

d_gene: TRBD1
abundance: -
j_gene: TRBJ1-2
v_gene: TRBV27
CDR3nt: TGTGCCAGCAGTTTCAGGGGGCGGAATGGCTACACCTTC
CDR3aa: CASSFRGRNGYTF

d_gene: TRBD1
abundance: -
j_gene: TRBJ2-7
v_gene: TRBV28
CDR3nt: TGTGCCAGCAGACGACAGGGGGTCTTCTCCTACGAGCAGTACTTC
CDR3aa: CASRRQGVFSYEQYF

d_gene: -
abundance: -
j_gene: TRBJ1-3
v_gene: TRBV6-5
CDR3nt: TGTGCCAGCACCATCTCGGGGAGCGGAAACACCATATATTTT
CDR3aa: CASTISGSGNTIYF

d_gene: TRBD1
abundance: -
j_gene: TRBJ2-5
v_gene: TRBV18
CDR3nt: TGTGCCAGCTCACTACGACAGGGACACGCCCAAGAGACCCAGTACTTC
CDR3aa: CASSLRQGHAQETQYF

d_gene: -
abundance: -
j_gene: TRBJ1-5
v_gene: TRBV27
CDR3nt: TGTGCCAGCAGTTTATCACAACGGGGATATAGCAATCAGCCCCAGCATTTT
CDR3aa: CASSLSQRGYSNQPQHF

d_gene: -
abundance: -
j_gene: TRBJ2-5
v_gene: TRBV28
CDR3nt: TGTGCCAGCAGACGAGAGACCCAGTACTTC
CDR3aa: CASRRETQYF

d_gene: -
abundance: -
j_gene: TRBJ2-5
v_gene: TRBV28
CDR3nt: TGTGCCAGCAGTCCCCACCGGAGTACCCAAGAGACCCAGTACTTC
CDR3aa: CASSPHRSTQETQYF

d_gene: TRBD2
abundance: -
j_gene: TRBJ2-4
v_gene: TRBV2
CDR3nt: TGTGCCAGCAGCTCGCATGTGGGGACTAGCGGGAGGGACCAGTTAGCCAAAAACATTCAGTACTTC
CDR3aa: CASSSHVGTSGRDQLAKNIQYF

d_gene: TRBD1
abundance: -
j_gene: TRBJ2-1
v_gene: TRBV27
CDR3nt: TGTGCCAGCAGATTGGACAGGTCGGAGAATGAGCAGTTCTTC
CDR3aa: CASRLDRSENEQFF

d_gene: -
abundance: once
j_gene: TRBJ2-7
v_gene: TRBV2
CDR3nt: TGTGCCAGCACCGAGTGGCGGGACAGCGACGAGCAGTACTTC
CDR3aa: CASTEWRDSDEQYF

d_gene: -
abundance: -
j_gene: TRBJ2-2
v_gene: TRBV7-9
CDR3nt: TGTGCCAGCAGCTTACACGCGGCATTACTACCCGCCGGGGAGCTGTTTTTT
CDR3aa: CASSLHAALLPAGELFF

d_gene: TRBD2
abundance: -
j_gene: TRBJ2-3
v_gene: TRBV9
CDR3nt: TGTGCCAGCAGCGTTAGCGGGAGGGGTACAGATACGCAGTATTTT
CDR3aa: CASSVSGRGTDTQYF

d_gene: -
abundance: -
j_gene: TRBJ1-1
v_gene: TRBV5-8
CDR3nt: TGTGCCAGCAGCCCCGGCGGGATCCCGGACACTGAAGCTTTCTTT
CDR3aa: CASSPGGIPDTEAFF

d_gene: -
abundance: -
j_gene: TRBJ1-2
v_gene: TRBV6-6
CDR3nt: TGTGCCAGCAGTTACCTCGGCGGCAACTATGGCTACACCTTC
CDR3aa: CASSYLGGNYGYTF

d_gene: TRBD2
abundance: -
j_gene: TRBJ2-3
v_gene: TRBV7-6
CDR3nt: TGTGCCAGCAGCTCCCTAGCGGTCCACACAGATACGCAGTATTTT
CDR3aa: CASSSLAVHTDTQYF

d_gene: -
abundance: few
j_gene: TRBJ1-3
v_gene: TRBV27
CDR3nt: TGTGCCAGCAGTTACATCTACGGGCCTGGAAACACCATATATTTT
CDR3aa: CASSYIYGPGNTIYF

d_gene: -
abundance: -
j_gene: TRBJ1-1
v_gene: TRBV5-1
CDR3nt: TGCGCCAGCAGCTTGGCCATACGGGGCGACACTGAAGCTTTCTTT
CDR3aa: CASSLAIRGDTEAFF

d_gene: -
abundance: -
j_gene: TRBJ2-1
v_gene: TRBV30
CDR3nt: TGTGCCTGGAGTGGAAGCGGAAATCCGGTCAATGAGCAGTTCTTC
CDR3aa: CAWSGSGNPVNEQFF

d_gene: -
abundance: -
j_gene: TRBJ2-1
v_gene: TRBV9
CDR3nt: TGTGCCAGCAGCGCCGCAGGGGGGCTATCCTACAATGAGCAGTTCTTC
CDR3aa: CASSAAGGLSYNEQFF

d_gene: TRBD1
abundance: -
j_gene: TRBJ1-5
v_gene: TRBV27
CDR3nt: TGTGCCAGCAGGCAGACAGGGAGGGTTCATCAGCCCCAGCATTTT
CDR3aa: CASRQTGRVHQPQHF

d_gene: -
abundance: -
j_gene: TRBJ1-5
v_gene: TRBV19
CDR3nt: TGTGCCAGTAGTATTGAGGGGCAGGGGTTGTCTCCCCAGCATTTT
CDR3aa: CASSIEGQGLSPQHF

d_gene: -
abundance: -
j_gene: TRBJ2-3
v_gene: TRBV15
CDR3nt: TGTGCCACCAGCAACCAGGGCAGAGTCACAGATACGCAGTATTTT
CDR3aa: CATSNQGRVTDTQYF

d_gene: -
abundance: -
j_gene: TRBJ2-5
v_gene: TRBV30
CDR3nt: TGTGCCTGGACGGGGGGCGCGGGACAAGAGACCCAGTACTTC
CDR3aa: CAWTGGAGQETQYF